These 3 T cell receptor beta chains share one sample of origin, sequenced in a study of identical twins. TCRdb called the 5' RACE reads again in MiXCR, with one record for every CDR3 protein. The table lists just under 650,000 distinct CDR3 sequences, 7.1% of them singletons. This sample also appeared in a second study, on yellow fever vaccine responses in identical twins.

The source material was PBMCs. Receptors were obtained from a woman between 18 and 29 years old in good health.

The chain uses TRBV2 and TRBJ2-7; D perhaps matches TRBD2 (5 bases). This CDR3 has 15 residues. With 5 bases removed from V and 5 bases from J, the gap between germline ends came to 19 bases. Germline V lookup: CDR1 SNHLY, CDR2 FYNNEI. The CDR3 here is CASSLNSWMRDEQYV. The CDR3 nucleotides read TGTGCCAGCAGTCTAAACTCTTGGATGAGGGACGAGCAGTACGTC.

The chain employs TRBV20-1 and TRBJ1-2, with 7 bases identical to TRBD1. CDR3 length: 12 amino acids. Germline lookup yields CDR1 DFQATT and CDR2 SNEGSKA (reference sequence). The J segment lost 8 bases and the V segment lost 6 bases, leaving 9 bases of the junction unmatched. The CDR3 here is CSAPTGVWGYTF. CDR3 nucleotide sequence: TGCAGTGCGCCCACAGGGGTCTGGGGCTACACCTTC.

This clonotype was seen only a few times. V usage is TRBV11-3 and J usage is TRBJ2-2; 8 bases line up with TRBD1. The CDR3 length is 16 residues. The germline V gene has CDR1 SGHNT and CDR2 YENEEA. With V trimmed by 6 bases and J by 6 bases, 12 bases remained unmatched. CDR3 sequence reads: CASRTWTGSAAGELFF. The CDR3 DNA sequence: TGTGCCAGCAGAACCTGGACAGGGTCGGCTGCCGGGGAGCTGTTTTTT.